This TCR beta chain was found in a study of blood T cell repertoires in COVID-19. In the study overall: The samples span acute and convalescent COVID-19 from the United States, Italy and Spain. Sources were T cells, B-cell-depleted T cells, or PBMCs; the material itself was cDNA or gDNA.

The CDR3 runs to 14 residues. The V gene lost 7 bases and the J gene lost 7 bases, with 18 bases spanning the gap. Germline V lookup: CDR1 SNHLY, CDR2 FYNNEI. How the authors handled the data: Estimation of nucleated cell counts relied on the amplification of reference gene primers. This table comes from immunoSEQ multiplex PCR, and its TCRdb copy is limited to in-frame clones, with some not included. That table gives V, J and clone size, and the DNA gave D and trimming. The sample has around 160,000 clones, approximately 85% seen once. Seattle's enrolled individuals joined amid active infection and were then monitored longitudinally.

This sequence was found in a woman aged 60 to 75 with COVID-19, enrolled during active disease. What was sequenced was peripheral blood. V usage is TRBV2 and J usage is TRBJ2-3; possible D gene TRBD1, 5 bases. CDR3 residues: CASTFRVETYTQYF. CDR3 DNA: TGTGCCAGCACCTTCAGGGTTGAAACGTATACGCAGTATTTT.